This is a list of T cell receptor beta chains from one sample in a study of metastatic and nonmetastatic thyroid tumors. TCRdb re-called the PCR reads with MiXCR. The sample records around 4,600 clones, 34% being singletons. The sample comprised adjacent normal tissue. The receptors here all came from a female donor with papillary thyroid cancer or a benign thyroid nodule (not recorded which). Some clones in this sample may be carry-over from other donors' samples. Each CDR3 is given with its conserved first and last residue. D genes are given only for firm matches. Where a row states a size, it is once, few, many or the class of an expanded clone; other rows omit it.

-	TRBV19	-	TRBJ2-1	TGTGCCAGTAGTATCAGTTCGCTGGGCTACAATGAGCAGTTCTTC	CASSISSLGYNEQFF
-	TRBV2	-	TRBJ2-2	TGTGCCAGCAGTGGTATACAGGGCACCACCGGGGAGCTGTTTTTT	CASSGIQGTTGELFF
-	TRBV27	few	TRBJ1-2	TGTGCCAGCGGGCGCAGCCCTACTATAGATGGCTACACCTTC	CASGRSPTIDGYTF
-	TRBV2	-	TRBJ1-2	TGTGCCAGCAGTGAGGACCTAGGGGACTATGGCTACACCTTC	CASSEDLGDYGYTF
TRBD1	TRBV6-1	-	TRBJ1-2	TGTGCCAGCACCTCGACAGGGACCAGCTATGGCTACACCTTC	CASTSTGTSYGYTF
TRBD1	TRBV19	few	TRBJ1-1	TGTGCCAGTAGGGCAGTACAGGGGAAGCAGAACACTGAAGCTTTCTTT	CASRAVQGKQNTEAFF
-	TRBV29-1	-	TRBJ1-3	TGCAGCGTTGAAGATCTTTCGGGGATCTCCTCTGGAAACACCATATATTTT	CSVEDLSGISSGNTIYF
-	TRBV2	few	TRBJ2-3	TGTGCCAGGGAGAGCTCCCGAGGCGCAGATACGCAGTATTTT	CARESSRGADTQYF
-	TRBV11-2	-	TRBJ1-2	TGTGCCAGCAGCTTAGGGTCGACAGGATCGCTGTATGGCTACACCTTC	CASSLGSTGSLYGYTF
-	TRBV6-1	-	TRBJ1-1	TGTGCCAGCAGTGAAGAGAGGAGACAGCTTGAAGCTTTCTTT	CASSEERRQLEAFF
TRBD1	TRBV27	few	TRBJ2-7	TGTGCCAGTCCCCGGACAGGGACCTACGAGCAGTACTTC	CASPRTGTYEQYF
-	TRBV7-9	once	TRBJ1-2	TGTGCCAGCAGCTCCAACAGTGATGAAGGCTACACCTTC	CASSSNSDEGYTF
-	TRBV6-2/TRBV6-3	-	TRBJ1-4	TGTGCCAGCAGTTACCCCGAGGACCGCGATGAAAAACTGTTTTTT	CASSYPEDRDEKLFF
TRBD2	TRBV6-1	-	TRBJ2-1	TGTGCCAGCACCCCGGGACTAGGACTTTACAATGAGCAGTTCTTC	CASTPGLGLYNEQFF
-	TRBV20-1	-	TRBJ2-2	TGCAGTGCTCGTCAGGGGAGGAGAAAGGCCGGGGAGCTGTTTTTT	CSARQGRRKAGELFF
TRBD1	TRBV27	few	TRBJ2-2	TGTGCCAGCAGTGAATACAGGGGCGGTGACACCGGGGAGCTGTTTTTT	CASSEYRGGDTGELFF
TRBD1	TRBV9	-	TRBJ2-7	TGTGCCAGCAGCGTTTCAGGGGGCCCACTCGCATACTACGAGCAGTACTTC	CASSVSGGPLAYYEQYF
TRBD2	TRBV25-1	-	TRBJ2-7	TGTGCCAGCAGGGAGGCGGGAGGGGGCTACGAGCAGTACTTC	CASREAGGGYEQYF
TRBD2	TRBV7-9	medium-sized	TRBJ2-3	TGTGCCAGCAGCCCGACTACTAGCGGGAGGGATACGCAGTATTTT	CASSPTTSGRDTQYF
-	TRBV27	-	TRBJ2-3	TGTGCCAGCAGTTTACCGGGGACAGATACGCAGTATTTT	CASSLPGTDTQYF
-	TRBV6-1	hyperexpanded	TRBJ2-7	TGTGCCAGCAGCGACGACCGCTACGAGCAGTACTTC	CASSDDRYEQYF
-	TRBV10-1	-	TRBJ2-1	TGCGCCAGCAGTGAGAAAGGCCAGTTCTACAATGAGCAGTTCTTC	CASSEKGQFYNEQFF
-	TRBV3-1	-	TRBJ2-6	TGTGCCAGCAGCTACAGCTTCTCTGGGGCCAACGTCCTGACTTTC	CASSYSFSGANVLTF
-	TRBV27	few	TRBJ2-3	TGTGCCAGCAGTTTATCCGGGAGCACAGATACGCAGTATTTT	CASSLSGSTDTQYF